This passage covers 5 T cell receptor beta chains from one sample sequenced in a study of beta chain features in type 1 diabetes. Overall study findings and caveats: TCRB CDR3s from Type 1 diabetes patients were moderately but significantly shorter in all four CD4+ subsets.

Expressed TCRB transcripts got sequenced, as all isolated RNA was reverse transcribed. Only in-frame clones appear in the TCRdb table, and some are missing; sequencing was by immunoSEQ multiplex PCR. The data show roughly 100,000 clones, over 25% seen once. Their cognate antigens are unknown. Material: central memory CD4+ T cells from blood. The receptors come from a woman younger than 35 with type 1 diabetes.

This clone was counted a few times. Other nucleotide sequences from this sample produce the same CDR3. The CDR3 spells CASSQGQNTEAFF. The CDR3 DNA follows: TGTGCCAGCAGCCAAGGGCAGAACACTGAAGCTTTCTTT. The J gene is TRBJ1-1, the V gene TRBV14; no definite D call. With 1 base removed from V and 1 base from J, the gap between germline ends came to 4 bases. The germline V gene encodes CDR1 SGHDN and CDR2 FVKESK. This CDR3 spans 13 amino acids.

The sample holds a few counts of this clone. The chain is built from TRBV27 and TRBJ1-5; D not resolved. The CDR3 sequence is 13 residues long. Germline-derived CDR1 and CDR2 are MNHEY and SMNVEV (reference sequence). Trimming took off 0 bases at V and 7 bases at J, with 7 bases between the two ends. The CDR3 region has the DNA TGTGCCAGCAGTTTATCCGGGTCCCAGCCCCAGCATTTT. Protein: CASSLSGSQPQHF.

This clone occurred a few times. The gene calls are TRBV11-3 and TRBJ1-1, with no clear D. The CDR3 spans 14 residues. V dropped 0 bases and J dropped 3 bases, with 8 bases sitting between them. From germline, CDR1 is SGHNT and CDR2 YENEEA. In DNA, the CDR3 is TGTGCCAGCAGCTTAGATTTGTCCGACACTGAAGCTTTCTTT. Translation gives CASSLDLSDTEAFF.

The V call is TRBV4-1, the J call TRBJ2-6, with D uncertain. V was cut by 3 bases and J by 0 bases, with 6 bases left in between. The CDR3 totals 15 residues. Germline V lookup: CDR1 MGHRA, CDR2 YSYEKL. This CDR3 reads CASSQPYSGANVLTF. The DNA of the CDR3 is TGCGCCAGCAGCCAGCCCTACTCTGGGGCCAACGTCCTGACTTTC.

This clone was seen only a few times. The V and J genes are TRBV5-4 and TRBJ2-3; TRBD2 matches 7 bases. This CDR3 has 13 amino acids. The trim removed 3 bases at V and 4 bases at J, leaving 2 bases unmatched. Per the germline V gene, CDR1 is SGHNT and CDR2 is YYREEE (reference sequence). The CDR3 region has the DNA TGTGCCAGCAGCTCGGGACTACCAGATACGCAGTATTTT. Translating it yields CASSSGLPDTQYF.